Listed below are T cell receptor beta chains from one sample, sequenced in a study of CD8+ T cells in alopecia areata. Some clones are missing from TCRdb's copy, which holds only in-frame ones; the method was immunoSEQ multiplex PCR. The sample shows around 150,000 clones, roughly 82% of them seen only once. Sequences were derived from CD8+ T cells sorted from blood, sampled at week 4, from a patient treated with tofacitinib. These receptors all stem from a human donor with alopecia areata. CDR3s leave out the opening cysteine and the closing phenylalanine or tryptophan.

CDR3: ASSLYGDSYEQY
J: TRBJ2-7
V: TRBV27

CDR3: ASRDSGGSYYEQY
J: TRBJ2-7
V: TRBV5-6

CDR3: ASCGTGGLKTQY
J: TRBJ2-5
V: TRBV11-2

CDR3: ATSSRGGLLDTQY
J: TRBJ2-3
V: TRBV15

CDR3: SGFVGGNTIY
J: TRBJ1-3
V: TRBV29-1

CDR3: ASSLETIKETQY
J: TRBJ2-5
V: TRBV7-9

CDR3: ASSLGQYNEQF
J: TRBJ2-1
V: TRBV7-9

CDR3: ASSFSGASTDTQY
J: TRBJ2-3
V: TRBV9

CDR3: ASTFPTHGQNTEAF
J: TRBJ1-1
V: TRBV7-9

CDR3: ASSTGPSRYNEQF
J: TRBJ2-1
V: TRBV2

CDR3: AVPWRSADTDTQY
J: TRBJ2-3
V: TRBV2

CDR3: ASSYGHLNTGELF
J: TRBJ2-2
V: TRBV6-5

CDR3: ASSLEGEDYGYT
J: TRBJ1-2
V: TRBV5-6

CDR3: ASSQRDVDRNTEAF
J: TRBJ1-1
V: TRBV4-2

CDR3: ASRKAGTGDGYT
J: TRBJ1-2
V: TRBV27

CDR3: ASSLYPLGASEPTDTQY
J: TRBJ2-3
V: TRBV5-1

CDR3: ASSSGGRANEKLF
J: TRBJ1-4
V: TRBV5-1

CDR3: ASSYQQGPYEQY
J: TRBJ2-7
V: TRBV6-5

CDR3: ASSFYSYRGSTEAF
J: TRBJ1-1
V: TRBV7-2

CDR3: ASSHGGGYEQY
J: TRBJ2-7
V: TRBV5-1

CDR3: SGAGTPNTEAF
J: TRBJ1-1
V: TRBV29-1